These 9 T cell receptor beta chains share one sample of origin, sequenced in a study of T cells in Graves' hyperthyroidism and ophthalmopathy. RNA transcripts gave rise to amplified TCR beta CDR3 regions. First-round RT-PCR with HTBI primers amplified the TCR CDR3 region. TCRdb independently ran MiXCR on the multiplex PCR reads; one entry per CDR3 protein. The sample lists about 270,000 distinct CDR3 sequences, around 20% occurring once. Sequencing was performed on blood. The source of these receptors is a man aged 25-45 years with Graves' ophthalmopathy.

This clonotype was detected a few times. The CDR3 bases are TGCAGTGCTAGAGGCAGGGTGGGGGAAAAACTGTTTTTT. Translating it yields CSARGRVGEKLFF. This chain links TRBV20-1 with TRBJ1-4; D possibly corresponds to TRBD1 (5 bases). There are 13 residues in the CDR3. V was pared by 1 base and J by 8 bases, with 11 bases between. CDR1 DFQATT and CDR2 SNEGSKA come from the germline V gene (reference sequence).

This chain joins TRBV7-8 and TRBJ1-6, with a weak D call TRBD1 (5 bases). The V gene's germline CDR1 is SGHVS and CDR2 FQNEAQ. V was pared by 6 bases and J by 7 bases, with 10 bases between. This CDR3 region has 13 residues. The CDR3 sequence is CASSRDGNSPLHF. The CDR3 region has the DNA TGTGCCAGCAGTCGGGACGGGAATTCACCCCTCCACTTT.

V gene TRBV4-2 combines with J gene TRBJ2-1; 11 nucleotides match TRBD1. The CDR3 loop spans 18 amino acids. After removal of 0 bases from V and 3 bases from J, the junction contained 7 bases not matched to a gene. The V gene's germline CDR1 is LGHNA and CDR2 YNFKEQ. CDR3 nucleotide sequence: TGTGCCAGCAGCCAAGACCAAGGGGGGACAGGGGGCTACAATGAGCAGTTCTTC. Translated: CASSQDQGGTGGYNEQFF.

CDR3 in DNA: TGTGCCAGCAGCGTGCGGGGAAACACCGGGGAGCTGTTTTTT. Amino acids: CASSVRGNTGELFF. The chain uses TRBV7-8 and TRBJ2-2, with a weak D call TRBD2 (6 bases). Germline V gene data show CDR1 as SGHVS and CDR2 as FQNEAQ. V lost 5 bases to trimming and J lost 2 bases, with 9 bases between them. This CDR3 is 14 amino acids long. The complete variable domain, with remaining parts taken from reference TRBV7-8 and TRBJ2-2, reads GAGVSQSPRYKVAKRGQDVALRCDPISGHVSLFWYQQALGQGPEFLTYFQNEAQLDKSGLPSDRFFAERPEGSVSTLKIQRTQQEDSAVYLCASSVRGNTGELFFGEGSRLTVL.

The CDR3 region is CASSCGGGEQYF. DNA for the CDR3: TGTGCCAGCAGTTGCGGAGGGGGCGAGCAGTACTTC. This chain links TRBV28 with TRBJ2-7; D might be TRBD1 or TRBD2, each matching 6 bases. The CDR3 is 12 residues long. V shed 4 bases and J shed 6 bases, with 10 bases lying between them. Germline-derived CDR1 and CDR2 are MDHEN and SYDVKM.

The sample holds a few counts of this clonotype. The rearrangement joins TRBV12-3 or TRBV12-4 to TRBJ2-1; D unresolved. There are 13 residues in the CDR3. V was trimmed by 7 bases and J by 4 bases, leaving 11 bases between them. As DNA, the CDR3 is TGTGCCAGCAAAGAGAGACCTTACAATGAGCAGTTCTTC. This encodes CASKERPYNEQFF.

This chain connects TRBV6-5 to TRBJ2-1, with D perhaps given as TRBD1 or TRBD2 (5 bases each). The germline V and J ends were trimmed by 0 bases and 4 bases, with 13 bases remaining between them. The CDR3 loop spans 16 amino acids. Germline V gene data show CDR1 as MNHEY and CDR2 as SVGAGI. CDR3 region: CASSYSRGVGYNEQFF. The CDR3 DNA reads TGTGCCAGCAGTTACTCCCGAGGGGTTGGATACAATGAGCAGTTCTTC.

The chain uses TRBV5-1 and TRBJ2-6, with 8 positions matching TRBD2. The CDR3 is 19 amino acids. The J segment lost 4 bases and the V segment lost 4 bases, leaving 16 bases of the junction unmatched. Germline-derived CDR1 and CDR2 are SGHRS and YFSETQ. CDR3 coding DNA: TGCGCCAGCAGCCTCGAGACCTTTAGCGGGAATCCCGGGGCCAACGTCCTGACTTTC. This gives the protein CASSLETFSGNPGANVLTF.

This clonotype was detected a few times. This chain joins TRBV19 and TRBJ1-1; TRBD1 is a possible D gene (6 bases). CDR1 is LNHDA, CDR2 SQIVND, per germline (reference sequence). The ends were cut back, 9 bases at V and 4 bases at J, with 12 bases in the middle. The CDR3 covers 12 residues. The CDR3 loop reads CASDRGGTEAFF. The CDR3 coding sequence is TGTGCCAGCGACCGAGGGGGCACTGAAGCTTTCTTT.